Shown below are 32 T cell receptor beta chains from a single sample sequenced in a study of T-cell memory formation after mild COVID-19. In TCRdb, the 5' RACE reads were re-called with MiXCR into one record per CDR3 protein. The sample records 290,000 or so distinct CDR3 sequences, roughly a fifth being singletons. Sequencing input: PBMCs or a T cell subset sorted from them (not recorded which). The receptor set was obtained from a man aged 18 to 29 who had mild COVID-19 (a few samples of this study predate the infection). Cell type and time point are not known.

The chain employs TRBV5-1 and TRBJ2-3; 8 bases line up with TRBD1. V lost 9 bases and J lost 5; bases outside the gene matches: 11. Germline lookup yields CDR1 SGHRS and CDR2 YFSETQ. The CDR3 covers 14 residues. The CDR3 bases are TGCGCCACCACCCAGGGGGCGAAGGGAGATACGCAGTATTTT. Translation: CATTQGAKGDTQYF.

The rearrangement uses TRBV6-5 and TRBJ2-2; D uncertain. Germline V gene data show CDR1 as MNHEY and CDR2 as SVGAGI. The germline V and J ends were trimmed by 2 bases and 4 bases, with 8 bases remaining between them. CDR3 length: 14 amino acids. The chain's CDR3 is CASSYGQSTGELFF. DNA of the CDR3: TGTGCCAGCAGTTACGGGCAGTCCACCGGGGAGCTGTTTTTT.

The chain recombines TRBV7-9 with TRBJ2-1; D gene unclear. This CDR3 comprises 15 residues. V was pared by 5 bases and J by 8 bases, with 19 bases between. In germline, CDR1 is SEHNR, CDR2 FQNEAQ (reference sequence). In DNA, the CDR3 is TGTGCCAGCAGCCCATGGGCCACTCAGTCCCATGAGCAGTTCTTC. Translating gives CASSPWATQSHEQFF.

Only a few counts were recorded for this clonotype. The chain joins TRBV5-1 to TRBJ1-2; maybe TRBD1 (5 bases). Trimming left V 7 bases short and J 3 bases short, with 25 bases between. The CDR3 spans 17 residues. Germline CDR1 and CDR2: SGHRS and YFSETQ. CDR3 nucleotides: TGCGCCAGCCTAACCTCCTCGGGACCCCCGGCAGACTATGGCTACACCTTC. Protein sequence: CASLTSSGPPADYGYTF.

This clonotype was seen a few times. V is TRBV9 and J is TRBJ2-3, with D hard to call. V was cut by 4 bases and J by 8 bases, with 17 bases left in between. This CDR3 spans 14 amino acids. Germline V gene data show CDR1 as SGDLS and CDR2 as YYNGEE. The CDR3 region is CASSPYGPTGTQYF. CDR3 DNA: TGTGCCAGCAGCCCTTACGGGCCTACGGGTACGCAGTATTTT.

The V gene is TRBV7-2, the J gene TRBJ1-2; no clear D gene. Trimming pared 5 bases from V and 7 bases from J, leaving 17 bases between. The CDR3 covers 14 residues. The germline V gene has CDR1 SGHTA and CDR2 FQGNSA. As DNA, the CDR3 is TGTGCCAGCAGCCCACAAGGGAATATGGGTGGCTACACCTTC. Translated, it gives CASSPQGNMGGYTF.

This sequence joins TRBV11-2 and TRBJ2-6; 7 nucleotides line up with TRBD1. From germline, CDR1 is SGHAT and CDR2 FQNNGV. Trimming took 6 bases from V and 0 from J; bases not matched to a gene: 8. CDR3 length equals 17 residues. The CDR3 is CASRRFTGASGANVLTF. The CDR3 DNA sequence: TGTGCCAGCAGACGATTTACAGGGGCCTCTGGGGCCAACGTCCTGACTTTC.

This clonotype has more than one count but fewer than ten. The chain is built from TRBV19 and TRBJ2-5, with D maybe TRBD1 (6 bases). Germline CDR1 reads LNHDA; CDR2 reads SQIVND (reference sequence). The CDR3 has 15 amino acids. The ends were cut back, 3 bases at V and 5 bases at J, with 16 bases in the middle. CDR3 region: CASSISLGGMETQYF. CDR3 DNA: TGTGCCAGTAGTATCAGTCTTGGGGGCATGGAGACCCAGTACTTC.

This chain connects TRBV4-1 to TRBJ1-3, with D uncertain. Germline V lookup: CDR1 MGHRA, CDR2 YSYEKL. V lost 4 bases and J 0 bases, leaving 10 bases between the germline ends. The CDR3 length is 15 residues. CDR3 protein: CASSPQAYSGNTIYF. The CDR3, as DNA: TGCGCCAGCAGCCCCCAGGCCTACTCTGGAAACACCATATATTTT.

This chain links TRBV28 with TRBJ2-1; 9 nucleotides match TRBD1. The DNA matches TRBJ2-7 better at its end, which makes the J call doubtful. CDR3 length equals 13 residues. Germline lookup yields CDR1 MDHEN and CDR2 SYDVKM. The CDR3 here is CASSMLDRGVQYF. The CDR3, as DNA: TGTGCCAGCAGTATGTTGGACAGGGGAGTGCAGTACTTC.

J is TRBJ1-2 and V is TRBV12-3 or TRBV12-4, with D uncertain. The CDR3 is 13 amino acids. The V and J ends lost 2 bases and 4 bases respectively, with 8 bases between them. For the CDR3, the DNA is TGTGCCAGCAGTTTAAAGGGCAGCTATGGCTACACCTTC. Translating gives CASSLKGSYGYTF.

This chain joins TRBV28 and TRBJ1-4, with 10 nucleotides matching TRBD1. This CDR3 has 14 residues. Per germline, CDR1 MDHEN and CDR2 SYDVKM. Trimming removed 6 bases from V and 8 bases from J; junction bases left unmatched: 6. CDR3 sequence (DNA): TGTGCCAGCAGCCCCGGGACAGGGGTGGAAAAACTGTTTTTT. This translates into CASSPGTGVEKLFF.

This clonotype came up a few times. This CDR3 is CASSRDRGNQPQHF. In nucleotides, the CDR3 is TGTGCCAGCAGTCGCGACAGGGGCAATCAGCCCCAGCATTTT. The chain carries TRBV2 and TRBJ1-5; 7 bases align to TRBD1. V lost 5 bases, J lost 2 bases, and 3 bases stayed unmatched. Germline V gene sequence: CDR1 SNHLY, CDR2 FYNNEI. The CDR3 has 14 residues.

This chain joins TRBV20-1 and TRBJ2-3; D perhaps matches TRBD1 (5 bases). The CDR3 has 12 residues. Germline CDR1 DFQATT, CDR2 SNEGSKA (reference sequence). Trimming stripped 7 bases from V and 3 bases from J, with 11 bases between. DNA for the CDR3: TGCAGTGTCCATCCAGGGACAGATACGCAGTATTTT. This gives the protein CSVHPGTDTQYF.

The chain is built from TRBV6-6 and TRBJ1-5, with TRBD1 as a possible D gene (6 bases). Germline CDR1 reads MNHNY; CDR2 reads SVGAGI (reference sequence). This CDR3 is built from 13 residues. Trimming took 11 bases from V and 6 from J, leaving 17 bases between them. CDR3 region: CASGTMEGQPQHF. The CDR3 region has the DNA TGTGCCTCCGGGACAATGGAGGGTCAGCCCCAGCATTTT.

The chain couples TRBV20-1 to TRBJ2-1; 9 nucleotides align to TRBD2. Trimming took 2 bases from V and 2 from J; bases not matched to a gene: 4. The CDR3 runs 15 residues. Germline V lookup: CDR1 DFQATT, CDR2 SNEGSKA (reference sequence). The CDR3 DNA is TGCAGTGCTAGAAATGTAGCGGGGGCCTACAATGAGCAGTTCTTC. It codes for CSARNVAGAYNEQFF.

The chain combines TRBV5-1 with TRBJ2-3; possible D gene TRBD1, 5 bases. CDR1 SGHRS and CDR2 YFSETQ come from the germline V gene. Trimming cost V 4 bases and J 2 bases, with 11 bases left between them. The CDR3 loop spans 14 amino acids. Written as DNA, the CDR3 is TGCGCCAGCAGCCAAGACAGTAACACAGATACGCAGTATTTT. Its translation is CASSQDSNTDTQYF.

This clonotype came up many times. The genes are TRBV6-1 and TRBJ2-7; D not resolved. Germline V gives CDR1 MNHNS, CDR2 SASEGT. The CDR3 runs 13 residues. Trimming left V 5 bases short and J 1 base short, with 9 bases between. The CDR3 spells CASSPTGSYEQYF. For the CDR3, the DNA is TGTGCCAGCAGTCCGACGGGTTCCTACGAGCAGTACTTC.

The CDR3 region is CSARRGRNQPQHF. Written as DNA, the CDR3 is TGCAGTGCCCGCAGGGGGAGAAATCAGCCCCAGCATTTT. The rearrangement links TRBV20-1 to TRBJ1-5, with 7 bases aligning to TRBD1. CDR1 is DFQATT, CDR2 SNEGSKA, per germline (reference sequence). This CDR3 is built from 13 residues. The V segment lost 6 bases and the J segment 4 bases; nucleotides outside the gene matches: 6.

At least ten counts were recorded for this clonotype. This sequence joins TRBV18 and TRBJ2-7; tentatively, D is TRBD1 (5 bases). The CDR3 runs 13 residues. V was shortened by 2 bases and J by 4 bases, with 9 bases between the two germline ends. Germline loops: CDR1 KGHSH, CDR2 LQKENI. This CDR3 reads CASSPGAEYEQYF. The CDR3 coding sequence is TGTGCCAGCTCACCAGGGGCAGAGTACGAGCAGTACTTC. Full variable domain (outside the CDR3, taken from reference TRBV18 and TRBJ2-7): NAGVMQNPRHLVRRRGQEARLRCSPMKGHSHVYWYRQLPEEGLKFMVYLQKENIIDESGMPKERFSAEFPKEGPSILRIQQVVRGDSAAYFCASSPGAEYEQYFGPGTRLTVT.

In this sample, this clonotype turned up many times. The chain links TRBV6-1 to TRBJ2-2; D assignment may be TRBD1 or TRBD2 (5 bases each). The CDR3 sequence is 16 residues long. V gave up 2 bases and J gave up 5 bases, with 15 bases separating them. Per germline, CDR1 MNHNS and CDR2 SASEGT. CDR3 coding DNA: TGTGCCAGCAGTGAACGGGGCGGCTTTTCGACCGGGGAGCTGTTTTTT. Its translation: CASSERGGFSTGELFF.

The chain couples TRBV23-1 to TRBJ2-2; D is possibly TRBD1 (7 bases). TRBV23-1 is assigned to the ORF class and has an uncertain function. Trimming removed 6 bases from V and 2 bases from J, with 10 bases in between. The CDR3 has 14 residues. The CDR3 DNA sequence: TGCGCCAGCAGGACAGGGACTAACACCGGGGAGCTGTTTTTT. Translating it yields CASRTGTNTGELFF.

In its sample, this clonotype was seen a few times. The rearrangement joins TRBV7-9 to TRBJ1-1, with 8 positions matching TRBD1. Germline CDR1 SEHNR, CDR2 FQNEAQ (reference sequence). V shed 5 bases, J shed 1 base, and the junction held 6 bases outside the gene matches. The CDR3 sequence is 15 residues long. The CDR3 DNA sequence: TGTGCCAGCAGCGCGGGACAGGTGCCGAACACTGAAGCTTTCTTT. Its protein is CASSAGQVPNTEAFF.

This sequence joins TRBV7-9 and TRBJ1-2; 9 positions match TRBD1. The CDR3 has 14 residues. V shed 4 bases, J shed 5 bases, and the junction held 5 bases outside the gene matches. Germline V CDR1 and CDR2: SEHNR, FQNEAQ (reference sequence). CDR3: CASSSRTGDYGYTF. The CDR3 DNA follows: TGTGCCAGCAGCTCCAGGACAGGGGATTATGGCTACACCTTC.

This clonotype has only a few counts. This chain connects TRBV6-6 to TRBJ1-3; 7 bases are a match to TRBD1. The CDR3 length is 14 residues. From germline, CDR1 is MNHNY and CDR2 SVGAGI (reference sequence). V lost 6 bases, J lost 0 bases, and 2 bases stayed unmatched. CDR3 region: CASRRQGSGNTIYF. The CDR3, as DNA: TGTGCCAGCAGACGACAGGGCTCTGGAAACACCATATATTTT.

The chain combines TRBV4-2 with TRBJ2-7, with TRBD2 as a possible D gene (6 bases). Germline CDR1 is LGHNA and CDR2 is YNFKEQ. Trimming removed 1 base from V and 0 bases from J, with 19 bases in between. The CDR3 extends over 18 amino acids. The CDR3 nucleotides read TGTGCCAGCAGCCAAGGGGTCCGGGGGACGGGTCTCTCCTACGAGCAGTACGTC. This encodes CASSQGVRGTGLSYEQYV.

The J gene is TRBJ1-1, the V gene TRBV29-1; no clear D. V lost 5 bases and J lost 0, with 10 bases in between. Germline CDR1 is SQVTM and CDR2 is ANQGSEA. The CDR3 has 13 residues. The CDR3 sequence: CSVSSWLNTEAFF. CDR3 nucleotide sequence: TGCAGCGTTTCGTCGTGGTTGAACACTGAAGCTTTCTTT.

J is TRBJ1-1 and V is TRBV10-2; the match to TRBD1 covers 8 bases. The CDR3 loop spans 12 amino acids. V gave up 3 bases and J gave up 9 bases; unmatched junction bases: 3. The germline V gene has CDR1 WSHSY and CDR2 SAAADI. The CDR3 is CASSDRGPKAFF. As DNA, the CDR3 is TGCGCCAGCAGTGACAGGGGGCCTAAAGCTTTCTTT.

In its sample, this clonotype was seen a few times. The CDR3 nucleotides read TGTGCCACCAGCACACAAAGGGAGGTCTACAATGAGCAGTTCTTC. Protein product: CATSTQREVYNEQFF. V gene TRBV15 combines with J gene TRBJ2-1; TRBD2 is a possible D gene (6 bases). Germline V gene sequence: CDR1 LNHNV, CDR2 YYDKDF (reference sequence). The V end was cut by 4 bases, the J end by 3 bases, with 13 bases between. The CDR3 is 15 amino acids.

A few counts support this clonotype. V and J are TRBV5-1 and TRBJ1-1; TRBD1 matches 8 bases. Germline CDR1 reads SGHRS; CDR2 reads YFSETQ. The CDR3 sequence is 14 residues long. Trimming cost V 1 base and J 4 bases; bases outside gene matches: 3. Written as DNA, the CDR3 is TGCGCCAGCAGCTTGTCAGGGGGCGGCACTGAAGCTTTCTTT. Its protein is CASSLSGGGTEAFF.

This chain uses TRBV28 with TRBJ2-7; 7 bases are a match to TRBD1. The CDR3 is 14 residues long. V dropped 5 bases and J dropped 3; count of bases not matched to a gene: 7. CDR1 is MDHEN, CDR2 SYDVKM, per germline. The CDR3 loop reads CASSPQTGSYEQYV. DNA for the CDR3: TGTGCCAGCAGTCCACAGACAGGGAGCTACGAGCAGTACGTC.

This clonotype was recorded a few times. The CDR3 is CASSGRVTGANVLTF. Written as DNA, the CDR3 is TGCGCCAGCAGCGGCAGGGTAACCGGGGCCAACGTCCTGACTTTC. V and J are TRBV5-1 and TRBJ2-6; perhaps TRBD1 as D (5 bases). Per germline, CDR1 SGHRS and CDR2 YFSETQ. This CDR3 region has 15 residues. V lost 4 bases to trimming and J lost 4 bases, with 12 bases between them.